Following are 25 T cell receptor beta chains from one sample sequenced in a study of blood T cell repertoires in COVID-19. Only in-frame clones appear in the TCRdb table, and some are missing; sequencing was by immunoSEQ multiplex PCR. The sample lists just over 20,000 clones; 70% to 90% were seen once. Sequencing was performed on peripheral blood. The receptors shown here come from a man aged 50 or older with active COVID-19.

The J gene is TRBJ1-6, the V gene TRBV3-1 (or the pseudogene TRBV3-2), with a possible D match to TRBD1 (6 bases). The CDR3 spans 14 residues. Germline loops: CDR1 LGHDT, CDR2 YNNKEL (reference sequence). V shed 5 bases and J shed 7 bases, with 12 bases lying between them. CDR3 sequence reads: CASSLRQANSPLHF. CDR3 nucleotide sequence: TGTGCCAGCAGCTTGCGACAGGCCAATTCACCCCTCCACTTT.

The V gene is TRBV30, the J gene TRBJ2-2; 7 nucleotides line up with TRBD1. The CDR3 totals 15 residues. The J segment lost 0 bases and the V segment lost 1 base, leaving 2 bases of the junction unmatched. CDR1 GTSNPN and CDR2 SVGIG come from the germline V gene (reference sequence). The DNA for the CDR3 is TGTGCCTGGAGTGCCCAGGGGGCGAACACCGGGGAGCTGTTTTTT. Protein: CAWSAQGANTGELFF.

The count of this clone is one. V gene TRBV5-1 combines with J gene TRBJ2-5; tentative D call: TRBD2 (5 bases). Trimming pared 0 bases from V and 3 bases from J, leaving 12 bases between. The CDR3 runs 15 residues. Germline V gives CDR1 SGHRS, CDR2 YFSETQ. CDR3 sequence (DNA): TGCGCCAGCAGCTTGGTTGGAACCGGGGAAGAGACCCAGTACTTC. Translation gives CASSLVGTGEETQYF.

V gene TRBV7-2 combines with J gene TRBJ1-1, with D unresolved. This CDR3 has 17 amino acids. Germline V CDR1 and CDR2: SGHTA, FQGNSA. Trimming removed 6 bases at V and 1 base at J, with 21 bases between. The CDR3 coding sequence is TGTGCCAGCAGTCTAGTCCTGAAGAACCCCGGGAACACTGAAGCTTTCTTT. It codes for CASSLVLKNPGNTEAFF.

The chain employs TRBV19 and TRBJ1-5; a possible D gene is TRBD1 (6 bases). Trimming pared 5 bases from V and 7 bases from J, leaving 12 bases between. Germline V gene sequence: CDR1 LNHDA, CDR2 SQIVND (reference sequence). The CDR3 runs to 13 residues. The CDR3, as DNA: TGTGCCAGTAGTGGGACATCGGGACAGCCCCAGCATTTT. This translates into CASSGTSGQPQHF.

J is TRBJ2-7 and V is TRBV29-1, with TRBD1 matching 8 bases. Germline assignment: CDR1 SQVTM and CDR2 ANQGSEA. Trimming took 5 bases from V and 1 from J; bases not matched to a gene: 7. The CDR3 totals 14 residues. CDR3 DNA sequence: TGCAGCGTTCCCTGGGGGGACAGGTCCTACGAGCAGTACTTC. Its translation is CSVPWGDRSYEQYF.

The V and J genes are TRBV6-5 and TRBJ2-2, with 9 bases fitting TRBD1. There are 16 residues in the CDR3. The J segment lost 2 bases and the V segment lost 3 bases, leaving 4 bases of the junction unmatched. The V gene's germline CDR1 is MNHEY and CDR2 SVGAGI. CDR3 coding DNA: TGTGCCAGCAGTTATGGGACAGGGCCAAACACCGGGGAGCTGTTTTTT. As protein: CASSYGTGPNTGELFF.

This clone was observed once. The rearrangement joins TRBV5-5 to TRBJ2-1, with 9 bases matching TRBD1. Germline lookup yields CDR1 SGHKS and CDR2 YYEKEE (reference sequence). This CDR3 has 15 residues. V gave up 4 bases and J gave up 2 bases; unmatched junction bases: 4. The CDR3 bases are TGTGCCAGCAGCGACGGGACAGGGACCTACAATGAGCAGTTCTTC. Translated: CASSDGTGTYNEQFF.

The rearrangement links TRBV7-9 to TRBJ2-7, with 7 bases lining up with TRBD1. With V trimmed by 2 bases and J by 2 bases, 6 bases remained unmatched. Germline lookup yields CDR1 SEHNR and CDR2 FQNEAQ (reference sequence). The CDR3 is 15 residues long. The CDR3 sequence is CASSLSWDRAYEQYF. CDR3 coding DNA: TGTGCCAGCAGCTTATCCTGGGACAGAGCCTACGAGCAGTACTTC. Complete variable domain (other parts from reference TRBV7-9 and TRBJ2-7): DTGVSQNPRHKITKRGQNVTFRCDPISEHNRLYWYRQTLGQGPEFLTYFQNEAQLEKSRLLSDRFSAERPKGSFSTLEIQRTEQGDSAMYLCASSLSWDRAYEQYFGPGTRLTVT.

The CDR3 region is CASSDSDTGELFF. The CDR3 DNA reads TGTGCCAGCAGCGACAGTGACACCGGGGAGCTGTTTTTT. The J gene is TRBJ2-2, the V gene TRBV7-9, with D possibly being TRBD1 (5 bases). CDR3 length: 13 residues. CDR1 and CDR2 (germline): SEHNR, FQNEAQ (reference sequence). The germline V and J ends were trimmed by 5 bases and 3 bases, with 7 bases remaining between them.

The chain has TRBV5-1 and TRBJ2-7, with a possible D match to TRBD1 (5 bases). Per germline, CDR1 SGHRS and CDR2 YFSETQ. This CDR3 is built from 14 residues. V was clipped by 0 bases and J by 2 bases, with 9 bases between them. CDR3 DNA: TGCGCCAGCAGCTTGGAATCAGGGCCCTACGAGCAGTACTTC. As protein: CASSLESGPYEQYF.

This rearrangement joins TRBV11-3 to TRBJ2-1; the match to TRBD2 covers 9 bases. Per the germline V gene, CDR1 is SGHNT and CDR2 is YENEEA. The CDR3 has 14 amino acids. The ends lost 5 bases at V and 7 bases at J; junction bases unmatched: 6. The CDR3 nucleotides are TGTGCCAGCAGCCCCCAGGCGGGGGGGAATGAGCAGTTCTTC. This sequence encodes CASSPQAGGNEQFF.

This sequence joins TRBV4-1 and TRBJ2-2, with 8 bases that match TRBD2. Germline trimming cut 1 base from V and 6 bases from J; bases unmatched to any gene: 7. Germline CDR1 reads MGHRA; CDR2 reads YSYEKL. The CDR3 runs to 16 residues. The CDR3 DNA reads TGCGCCAGCAGCCAAGCCCTTACTAGCGGCGCCGGGGAGCTGTTTTTT. Its translation: CASSQALTSGAGELFF.

V and J are TRBV5-1 and TRBJ2-2; no clear D gene. This CDR3 spans 14 amino acids. CDR1 SGHRS and CDR2 YFSETQ come from the germline V gene. Trimming pared 5 bases from V and 4 bases from J, leaving 12 bases between. The DNA of the CDR3 is TGCGCCAGCAGTCCTGGCGGCCCCACCGGGGAGCTGTTTTTT. Its translation: CASSPGGPTGELFF.

The rearrangement uses TRBV5-3 and TRBJ2-2; D unclear. TRBV5-3 is reported as an ORF; its role is uncertain. This CDR3 region has 12 residues. V lost 3 bases to trimming and J lost 3 bases, with 3 bases between them. In DNA, the CDR3 is TGTGCCAGAAGCTCAGACACCGGGGAGCTGTTTTTT. Amino acid sequence: CARSSDTGELFF.

The J gene is TRBJ2-3, the V gene TRBV5-5; 8 positions agree with TRBD2. This CDR3 is 15 amino acids long. J gave up 3 bases and V 4 bases, and 7 bases lay outside the gene matches. Germline lookup yields CDR1 SGHKS and CDR2 YYEKEE (reference sequence). The CDR3 protein is CASSPPGGPTDTQYF. The DNA for the CDR3 is TGTGCCAGCAGCCCTCCGGGGGGGCCGACAGATACGCAGTATTTT. The whole variable domain, filled in from reference TRBV5-5 and TRBJ2-3, reads DAGVTQSPTHLIKTRGQQVTLRCSPISGHKSVSWYQQVLGQGPQFIFQYYEKEERGRGNFPDRFSARQFPNYSSELNVNALLLGDSALYLCASSPPGGPTDTQYFGPGTRLTVL.

This rearrangement joins TRBV19 to TRBJ2-5; 15 bases are a match to TRBD2. This CDR3 has 17 residues. V trimming: 4 bases; J trimming: 4 bases; junction bases outside the gene matches: 7. The germline V gene has CDR1 LNHDA and CDR2 SQIVND (reference sequence). CDR3 sequence: CASSTGLAGGSGETQYF. DNA of the CDR3: TGTGCCAGTAGTACGGGACTAGCGGGGGGCTCGGGAGAGACCCAGTACTTC.

V gene TRBV29-1 combines with J gene TRBJ2-3; 7 bases are shared with TRBD2. Germline CDR1 reads SQVTM; CDR2 reads ANQGSEA. The CDR3 has 14 amino acids. The V and J ends lost 3 bases and 2 bases, in that order; junction bases with no gene match: 5. CDR3 nucleotide sequence: TGCAGCGTTGAGAGAGCGGGGCCCACAGATACGCAGTATTTT. It is translated as CSVERAGPTDTQYF.

The table lists this clone with a few counts. This chain connects TRBV5-6 to TRBJ1-2, with 9 bases matching TRBD1. CDR1 and CDR2 (germline): SGHDT, YYEEEE. With V trimmed by 4 bases and J by 8 bases, 9 bases remained unmatched. The CDR3 contains 14 residues. CDR3 loop: CASSAPGQGGGYTF. The CDR3 DNA reads TGTGCCAGCAGCGCTCCGGGACAGGGTGGCGGCTACACCTTC.

V and J are TRBV4-3 and TRBJ2-7, with TRBD1 matching over 7 bases. The CDR3 consists of 13 residues. Germline CDR1 and CDR2: LGHNA and YSLEER. V lost 0 bases to trimming and J lost 12 bases; unmatched junction nucleotides: 8. This CDR3 is CASSQDRRGRMYF. The CDR3 DNA follows: TGCGCCAGCAGCCAAGATCGAAGGGGGCGGATGTACTTC.

V and J are TRBV7-2 and TRBJ2-5, with 10 bases aligning to TRBD1. Germline V gene data show CDR1 as SGHTA and CDR2 as FQGNSA. V was clipped by 5 bases and J by 5 bases; unmatched bases: 11. CDR3 length: 16 residues. The CDR3 sequence: CASSQGDRGRGETQYF. The CDR3 nucleotides read TGTGCCAGCAGCCAAGGAGACAGGGGGCGCGGGGAGACCCAGTACTTC.

This clone was counted between two and nine times. The chain is built from TRBV5-1 and TRBJ2-2, with 10 bases fitting TRBD1. This CDR3 is built from 15 residues. After removal of 1 base from V and 6 bases from J, the junction contained 3 bases not matched to a gene. Germline loops: CDR1 SGHRS, CDR2 YFSETQ. CDR3 nucleotides: TGCGCCAGCAGCTTGAGGGGACAGGGGTCCGGGGAGCTGTTTTTT. This codes for CASSLRGQGSGELFF.

The chain combines TRBV3-1 (or the pseudogene TRBV3-2) with TRBJ2-1; 8 bases are shared with TRBD2. V lost 7 bases, J lost 2 bases, and 7 bases stayed unmatched. This CDR3 is 15 amino acids long. Germline CDR1 LGHDT, CDR2 YNNKEL (reference sequence). The CDR3 region has the DNA TGTGCCAGCACCCCCACGGGGGGGACCTACAATGAGCAGTTCTTC. It yields the protein CASTPTGGTYNEQFF.

J is TRBJ2-2 and V is TRBV2, with 11 bases that match TRBD1. Germline V gives CDR1 SNHLY, CDR2 FYNNEI. This CDR3 comprises 14 residues. The ends lost 7 bases at V and 5 bases at J; junction bases unmatched: 3. The CDR3 region is CASNRDRGTGELFF. DNA for the CDR3: TGTGCCAGCAATAGGGACAGGGGGACCGGGGAGCTGTTTTTT.

This sequence joins TRBV5-5 and TRBJ2-7; tentative D call: TRBD1 (6 bases). The V gene lost 3 bases and the J gene lost 4 bases, with 17 bases spanning the gap. CDR1 and CDR2 from the germline V gene are SGHKS and YYEKEE (reference sequence). This CDR3 region has 15 residues. The CDR3 DNA reads TGTGCCAGCAGCTGGGCCACAGGGTCCCCTTACGAGCAGTACTTC. Translating it yields CASSWATGSPYEQYF.